The 19 T cell receptor beta chains below all came from one sample that was sequenced in a study of beta chain features in type 1 diabetes. Expressed TCRB transcripts were sequenced because the isolated RNA had all been reverse transcribed beforehand. Measured with immunoSEQ multiplex PCR; TCRdb has only the in-frame clones, and not every one. The sample holds roughly 730,000 clones; under 15% are singletons and the top ten take 0.022%. For these TCRs, the target antigens are not known. Findings and limits, study-wide: Shorter TCRB CDR3s, moderately but significantly so, marked every one of the four CD4+ subsets in Type 1 diabetes patients.

The sequencing input was naive CD4+ T cells from blood. The receptors originated from a man between 18 and 29 years old with type 1 diabetes.

This clone was picked up a small number of times. CDR3 DNA sequence: TGTGCCAGCAGCCCACTAGCGGGGGGTGTGAATGAGCAGTTCTTC. The encoded protein is CASSPLAGGVNEQFF. V is TRBV11-3 and J is TRBJ2-1; TRBD2 matches at 12 bases. From germline, CDR1 is SGHNT and CDR2 YENEEA. CDR3 length equals 15 residues. The V gene end was trimmed by 5 bases and the J gene end by 7 bases; junction bases not matched to a gene: 6. The complete variable domain, with remaining parts taken from reference TRBV11-3 and TRBJ2-1, reads EAGVVQSPRYKIIEKKQPVAFWCNPISGHNTLYWYLQNLGQGPELLIRYENEEAVDDSQLPKDRFSAERLKGVDSTLKIQPAELGDSAVYLCASSPLAGGVNEQFFGPGTRLTVL.

Only a few counts were recorded for this clone. Different DNA sequences within this sample yield the same CDR3. This chain connects TRBV7-9 to TRBJ2-5; D is ambiguous. Germline V lookup: CDR1 SEHNR, CDR2 FQNEAQ (reference sequence). The CDR3 has 12 amino acids. The V gene lost 2 bases and the J gene lost 4 bases, with 5 bases spanning the gap. CDR3 DNA sequence: TGTGCCAGCAGCTTACCCAGAGAGACCCAGTACTTC. Amino acid sequence: CASSLPRETQYF.

This clone was found a few times. V and J are TRBV30 and TRBJ1-5, with D perhaps matching TRBD1 (6 bases). Germline CDR1 and CDR2: GTSNPN and SVGIG (reference sequence). This CDR3 has 13 amino acids. Trimming removed 4 bases at V and 6 bases at J, with 13 bases between. The CDR3 nucleotides read TGTGCCTGGAAGGGTCAGGGGAGTCAGCCCCAGCATTTT. Its protein product is CAWKGQGSQPQHF. Looking up the rest from reference TRBV30 and TRBJ1-5 gives the full variable domain: SQTIHQWPATLVQPVGSPLSLECTVEGTSNPNLYWYRQAAGRGLQLLFYSVGIGQISSEVPQNLSASRPQDRQFILSSKKLLLSDSGFYLCAWKGQGSQPQHFGDGTRLSIL.

The gene calls are TRBV9 and TRBJ1-3, with a possible D match to TRBD1 (6 bases). The germline V and J ends were trimmed by 3 bases and 1 base, with 11 bases remaining between them. This CDR3 comprises 15 residues. Germline V gives CDR1 SGDLS, CDR2 YYNGEE. The CDR3 DNA is TGTGCCAGCAGCGGAACCGGGACATCTGGAAACACCATATATTTT. Translation gives CASSGTGTSGNTIYF.

The chain recombines TRBV7-9 with TRBJ1-3; D may be TRBD1 (5 bases). Germline V gene lookup returns CDR1 SEHNR and CDR2 FQNEAQ (reference sequence). The CDR3 has 15 amino acids. Trimming cost V 0 bases and J 3 bases, with 9 bases left between them. As DNA, the CDR3 is TGTGCCAGCAGCTTAGCCGGGACGCGTGGAAACACCATATATTTT. Its translation is CASSLAGTRGNTIYF.

The V and J genes are TRBV5-4 and TRBJ2-2; D gene ambiguous. The CDR3 extends over 12 amino acids. V was trimmed by 2 bases and J by 4 bases, leaving 3 bases between them. The germline V gene has CDR1 SGHNT and CDR2 YYREEE (reference sequence). CDR3 DNA: TGTGCCAGCAGCTTTGTCACCGGGGAGCTGTTTTTT. This gives the protein CASSFVTGELFF.

The chain uses TRBV6-6 and TRBJ1-2; D remains unclear. V lost 2 bases, J lost 4 bases, and 11 bases lay in between. Germline-derived CDR1 and CDR2 are MNHNY and SVGAGI (reference sequence). The CDR3 runs 14 residues. The CDR3 spells CASSYPVLPYGYTF. DNA of the CDR3: TGTGCCAGCAGTTACCCCGTGTTGCCCTATGGCTACACCTTC.

The CDR3 DNA reads TGTGCCATCAGTGGGGGCATCGGCTATGGCTACACCTTC. It yields the protein CAISGGIGYGYTF. The gene calls are TRBV10-3 and TRBJ1-2, with D tentatively TRBD1 (5 bases). The germline V gene encodes CDR1 ENHRY and CDR2 SYGVKD. The CDR3 is 13 amino acids. Trimming cost V 4 bases and J 4 bases, with 10 bases left between them.

The sample holds a few counts of this clone. The chain is built from TRBV27 and TRBJ1-1; D ambiguous. Deletions cut 6 bases from V and 7 bases from J, with 12 bases between. Germline CDR1 and CDR2: MNHEY and SMNVEV (reference sequence). The CDR3 sequence is 12 residues long. DNA of the CDR3: TGTGCCAGCAGGACTTCTCGCTATGAAGCTTTCTTT. Protein sequence: CASRTSRYEAFF.

CDR3 residues: CAISEQGKQFF. In DNA form, the CDR3 reads TGTGCCATCAGTGAGCAAGGGAAGCAGTTCTTC. The chain combines TRBV10-3 with TRBJ2-1, with no clear D. There are 11 residues in the CDR3. Trimming took 2 bases from V and 11 from J, leaving 7 bases between them. Germline V gene sequence: CDR1 ENHRY, CDR2 SYGVKD.

This chain connects TRBV28 to TRBJ2-2; D not resolved. V was trimmed by 5 bases and J by 8 bases, leaving 21 bases between them. The V gene's germline CDR1 is MDHEN and CDR2 SYDVKM. The CDR3 is 16 residues long. This CDR3 is CASSPPPFNFDGELFF. The CDR3 DNA reads as TGTGCCAGCAGTCCCCCACCTTTTAACTTTGATGGGGAGCTGTTTTTT.

The chain has TRBV30 and TRBJ1-1, with D perhaps matching TRBD1 (6 bases). The CDR3 is 13 amino acids. Trimming took 4 bases from V and 0 from J, leaving 9 bases between them. In germline, CDR1 is GTSNPN, CDR2 SVGIG (reference sequence). In nucleotides, the CDR3 is TGTGCCTGGACTCAGGGGCTGAACACTGAAGCTTTCTTT. It encodes CAWTQGLNTEAFF.

This clone has more than one count but fewer than ten. This chain links TRBV7-2 with TRBJ2-5; D is uncertain. The CDR3 consists of 15 residues. From germline, CDR1 is SGHTA and CDR2 FQGNSA. The V and J ends lost 1 base and 1 base respectively, with 10 bases between them. The CDR3 here is CASSLGLGSQETQYF. The CDR3 bases are TGTGCCAGCAGCTTAGGTCTCGGGTCCCAAGAGACCCAGTACTTC.

This clone appeared a few times. The chain is built from TRBV15 and TRBJ1-6, with 9 bases matching TRBD1. In germline, CDR1 is LNHNV, CDR2 YYDKDF (reference sequence). V was pared by 4 bases and J by 9 bases, with 7 bases of the junction left unmatched. The CDR3 spans 15 residues. The DNA for the CDR3 is TGTGCCACCAGCACCCCCGGGACAGGGTTTTCACCCCTCCACTTT. This encodes CATSTPGTGFSPLHF.

The chain links TRBV2 to TRBJ1-2, with D possibly matching TRBD1 (6 bases). This CDR3 has 13 residues. Per the germline V gene, CDR1 is SNHLY and CDR2 is FYNNEI. Trimming cost V 6 bases and J 7 bases, with 15 bases left between them. The CDR3 DNA reads as TGTGCCAGCAGCGCGACAGGAATGCGTGGCTACACCTTC. This codes for CASSATGMRGYTF.

This clone was seen a few times. This sample includes further DNA sequences coding for the same CDR3. V usage is TRBV7-9 and J usage is TRBJ2-1; 12 bases fit TRBD2. V lost 2 bases, J lost 1 base, and 0 bases stayed unmatched. CDR3 length: 16 residues. From germline, CDR1 is SEHNR and CDR2 FQNEAQ (reference sequence). The CDR3 spells CASSLLAGGSYNEQFF. The CDR3 nucleotides read TGTGCCAGCAGCTTACTAGCGGGGGGGTCCTACAATGAGCAGTTCTTC.

This sequence joins TRBV2 and TRBJ2-3; D perhaps matches TRBD2 (5 bases). Germline V lookup: CDR1 SNHLY, CDR2 FYNNEI. The CDR3 is made up of 14 amino acids. The V and J ends lost 7 bases and 3 bases respectively, with 14 bases between them. CDR3 in amino acids: CASTQDGETDTQYF. DNA for the CDR3: TGTGCCAGCACCCAGGACGGGGAGACAGATACGCAGTATTTT.

The CDR3 reads CASSIRDRDTEAFF. CDR3 bases: TGTGCCAGTAGTATCCGGGACAGGGACACTGAAGCTTTCTTT. V usage is TRBV19 and J usage is TRBJ1-1, with 9 bases that match TRBD1. Germline V gene sequence: CDR1 LNHDA, CDR2 SQIVND (reference sequence). Trimming cost V 3 bases and J 3 bases; bases outside gene matches: 2. This CDR3 has 14 amino acids.

The rearrangement uses TRBV5-4 and TRBJ2-1; 10 bases line up with TRBD1. The CDR3 sequence is 17 residues long. Germline V gene lookup returns CDR1 SGHNT and CDR2 YYREEE (reference sequence). V was pared by 5 bases and J by 5 bases, with 13 bases of the junction left unmatched. Here the CDR3 DNA reads TGTGCCAGCAGGCGGGGGACAGGGGAAGGTGGGGACAATGAGCAGTTCTTC. This gives the protein CASRRGTGEGGDNEQFF.